This TCR beta chain was captured by sequencing in a study of a mutant IDH1 vaccine in newly diagnosed glioma. Between the trimmed V and J ends, which lost 4 bases and 2 bases, there was a span of 9 bases. The length of the CDR3 is 12 residues. CDR1 is GTSNPN and CDR2 is SVGIG in the germline V gene (reference sequence). TCRdb's table, derived via immunoSEQ multiplex PCR, lists solely in-frame clones and lacks some. This sample has about 65,000 clones, with roughly 76% found just once. Comment on this clone: Its antigen is not identified.

Time point of the sample: week 35, safety follow-up. Doses of 300 ug of mutant IDH1 20-mer peptide were given with topical imiquimod. The sequence was collected from a man between 35 and 55 years old with glioma. V and J are TRBV30 and TRBJ2-7; no clear D. The material sequenced was PBMCs, taken from a glioma patient whose treatment included an IDH1 peptide vaccine. For the CDR3, the DNA is TGTGCCTGGATACAGAATCCCTACGAGCAGTACTTC. Encoded protein: CAWIQNPYEQYF.